The 5 T cell receptor beta chains below come from one sample, sequenced in a study of T cell changes during pregnancy in multiple sclerosis. Sequencing was performed with immunoSEQ multiplex PCR; in TCRdb, only in-frame clones are kept and a portion is missing. The sample comprises about 67,000 clones, more than 85% of which are singletons, and under 1.5% rests with the top ten. The source was peripheral blood, collected in the second trimester of pregnancy. The source is a female donor with multiple sclerosis, enrolled in a pregnancy study.

The gene calls are TRBV18 and TRBJ1-1, with a weak D call TRBD1 (6 bases). The V end was cut by 3 bases, the J end by 4 bases, with 15 bases between. Per germline, CDR1 KGHSH and CDR2 LQKENI. This CDR3 spans 15 amino acids. The CDR3 is CASSPSSKGGTEAFF. CDR3 coding DNA: TGTGCCAGCTCACCGTCCTCAAAAGGGGGCACTGAAGCTTTCTTT.

The J gene is TRBJ1-5, the V gene TRBV4-3; possible D gene TRBD1, 6 bases. This CDR3 comprises 16 residues. Germline lookup yields CDR1 LGHNA and CDR2 YSLEER. V lost 3 bases to trimming and J lost 4 bases, with 16 bases between them. In nucleotides, the CDR3 is TGCGCCAGCAGCCAGAGAAGACAGGCCAAAAATCAGCCCCAGCATTTT. It translates to CASSQRRQAKNQPQHF.

The CDR3 sequence is CASSSANRDRLYGYTF. For the CDR3, the DNA is TGTGCCAGCAGTTCCGCAAACCGGGACAGGCTTTATGGCTACACCTTC. The chain recombines TRBV6-5 with TRBJ1-2; TRBD1 matches at 8 bases. V was pared by 4 bases and J by 5 bases, with 12 bases of the junction left unmatched. CDR3 size: 16 residues. The germline V gene encodes CDR1 MNHEY and CDR2 SVGAGI.

V usage is TRBV29-1 and J usage is TRBJ2-3, with 12 bases fitting TRBD2. J gave up 4 bases and V 6 bases, and 8 bases lay outside the gene matches. Germline CDR1 and CDR2: SQVTM and ANQGSEA. This CDR3 has 15 residues. CDR3 coding DNA: TGCAGCGTAGAGACTAGCGGGAGCGTCGCAGATACGCAGTATTTT. Translated: CSVETSGSVADTQYF.

V gene TRBV18 combines with J gene TRBJ2-3; D possibly corresponds to TRBD1 (5 bases). Germline-derived CDR1 and CDR2 are KGHSH and LQKENI. The CDR3 length is 13 residues. V was clipped by 2 bases and J by 6 bases, with 9 bases between them. CDR3 amino acids: CASSPGAADTQYF. CDR3 DNA sequence: TGTGCCAGCTCACCAGGGGCGGCGGATACGCAGTATTTT.